This TCR beta chain was found in a study of PD-L1 blockade in urothelial cancer. Turning to the study itself: T cells were recovered from blood samples at a median of roughly 130,000.

V lost 5 bases and J lost 1, with 12 bases in between. From germline, CDR1 is MNHEY and CDR2 SMNVEV (reference sequence). This CDR3 contains 14 residues. Time point noted: pretreatment peripheral blood. Sampling of each patient yielded between 1 and 8 specimens, collected pretreatment and on-treatment. Worth noting for this clone: The antigen is unknown.

TCR analog templates of synthetic origin were spiked into each PCR. Repertoires were generated with immunoSEQ multiplex PCR, while TCRdb's copy carries only in-frame clones and drops some. There are approximately 72,000 clones in the sample; 70% to 90% occur only once, and 14% to 15% lies in the top ten. Study-level results: Clones that were tumor-associated expanded more in the blood of durable-benefit patients at 3 weeks.

Sequences were derived from PBMCs, sampled around atezolizumab (anti-PD-L1) treatment. The chain uses TRBV27 and TRBJ2-7, with D maybe TRBD1 (5 bases). This clonotype was sampled from a man in his fifties or sixties with urothelial cancer. This CDR3 is CASSPNTGSYEQYF. The DNA of the CDR3 is TGTGCCAGCAGTCCCAATACAGGTTCCTACGAGCAGTACTTC.